This T cell receptor (beta chain) is from a study of T cell responses to AZD1222 COVID-19 vaccine. The study's findings and limits: Two AZD1222 administrations were followed by greater Spike-specific TCR breadth and depth. Spike-wide coverage was observed for vaccine-associated CD4 TCRs, with dominant responses at 160-218 and 743-854. The donor cohort was predominantly white British with a female majority, and clonal diversity may have been underestimated.

Points on this clone: Its cognate antigen is unknown.

Some clones are missing from TCRdb's copy, which holds only in-frame ones; the method was immunoSEQ multiplex PCR. The sample records about 100,000 clones, roughly 90% being singletons. The receptor comes from an adult who received the AZD1222 COVID-19 vaccine. Sequenced here: peripheral blood, sampled 28 days after the second AZD1222 dose.

The CDR3 bases are TGTGCCAGCAGCTTGTCCGGGACTAGCGGTACCTACGAGCAGTACTTC. As protein: CASSLSGTSGTYEQYF. The V gene is TRBV7-2, the J gene TRBJ2-7; 11 positions agree with TRBD2. The CDR3 is 16 amino acids. J lost 2 bases, V lost 3 bases, and 6 bases had no gene match. The germline V gene has CDR1 SGHTA and CDR2 FQGNSA.